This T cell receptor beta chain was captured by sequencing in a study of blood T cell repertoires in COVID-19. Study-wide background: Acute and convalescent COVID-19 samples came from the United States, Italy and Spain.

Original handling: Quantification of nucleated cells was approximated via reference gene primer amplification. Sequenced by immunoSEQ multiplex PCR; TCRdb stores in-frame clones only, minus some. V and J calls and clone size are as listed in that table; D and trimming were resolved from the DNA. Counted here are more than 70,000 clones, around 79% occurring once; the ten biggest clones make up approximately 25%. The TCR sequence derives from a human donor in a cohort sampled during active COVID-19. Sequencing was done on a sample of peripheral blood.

The CDR3 bases are TGCAGCGGGGGGACAGGGAATCCTAACTATGGCTACACCTTC. This encodes CSGGTGNPNYGYTF. The chain couples TRBV29-1 to TRBJ1-2; 9 bases align to TRBD1. This CDR3 spans 14 amino acids. Germline CDR1 is SQVTM and CDR2 is ANQGSEA. With 7 bases clipped from V and 0 bases from J, the junction kept 6 bases outside the gene matches.